This record looks at one T cell receptor (beta chain) sequence and its context. The data derive from a study of blood T cell repertoires in COVID-19. Here immunoSEQ multiplex PCR was the method, and the copy in TCRdb shows in-frame clones only, minus some. The sample has 35,000 to 45,000 clones, roughly 88% seen once. This CDR3 spans 13 amino acids. V gave up 6 bases and J gave up 3 bases; unmatched junction bases: 4. Per the germline V gene, CDR1 is SGHAT and CDR2 is FQNNGV. What was sequenced was peripheral blood. The TCR originated in a man in his 60s with active COVID-19. J is TRBJ2-7 and V is TRBV11-2, with 8 bases matching TRBD2. The CDR3 here is CASRILADYEQYF. CDR3 sequence (DNA): TGTGCCAGCAGAATACTAGCGGACTACGAGCAGTACTTC.